This section outlines one T cell receptor beta chain sequence together with its context. This CDR3 is built from 14 residues. CDR1 is SGHTA, CDR2 FQGNSA, per germline. V lost 2 bases and J lost 4, with 8 bases in between. These data originate in a study of response to subunit inactivated influenza vaccine. Using its own MiXCR run on the RT-PCR reads, TCRdb lists one record per CDR3 protein. The sample contains about 650,000 distinct CDR3 sequences, around a sixth of which appear only once. The rearrangement uses TRBV7-2 and TRBJ2-2; a weak D match, TRBD2 (5 bases). The sequence was collected from a man in his forties or fifties who received an inactivated influenza vaccine. The sample in question was PBMCs from blood, obtained 11 to 12 days after vaccination. The CDR3 sequence is CASSLNSATGELFF. The CDR3 bases are TGTGCCAGCAGCTTAAATAGCGCCACCGGGGAGCTGTTTTTT. Looking up the rest from reference TRBV7-2 and TRBJ2-2 gives the full variable domain: GAGVSQSPSNKVTEKGKDVELRCDPISGHTALYWYRQSLGQGLEFLIYFQGNSAPDKSGLPSDRFSAERTGGSVSTLTIQRTQQEDSAVYLCASSLNSATGELFFGEGSRLTVL.